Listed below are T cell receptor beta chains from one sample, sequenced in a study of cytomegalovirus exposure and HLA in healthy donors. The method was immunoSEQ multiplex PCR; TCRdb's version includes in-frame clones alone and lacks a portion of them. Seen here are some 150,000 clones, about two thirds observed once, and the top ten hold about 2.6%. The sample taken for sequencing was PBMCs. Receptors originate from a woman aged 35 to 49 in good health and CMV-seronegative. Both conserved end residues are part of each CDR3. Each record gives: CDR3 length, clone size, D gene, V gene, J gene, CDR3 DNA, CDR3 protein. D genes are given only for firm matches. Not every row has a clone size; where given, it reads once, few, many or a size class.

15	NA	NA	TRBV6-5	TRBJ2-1	TGTGCCAGCAGTAACGCTCCGAAGCCCAGGGGTGAGCAGTTCTTC	CASSNAPKPRGEQFF
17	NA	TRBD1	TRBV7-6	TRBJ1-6	TGTGCCAGCAGCTTAGCAGCGACAGGGTCCACTAATTCACCCCTCCACTTT	CASSLAATGSTNSPLHF
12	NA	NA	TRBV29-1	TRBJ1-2	TGCAGCGCGGAGGGGGGGGACTATGGCTACACCTTC	CSAEGGDYGYTF
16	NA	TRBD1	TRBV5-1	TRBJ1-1	TGCGCCAGCAGCGCGGGGTTACAGGGGAAGAACACTGAAGCTTTCTTT	CASSAGLQGKNTEAFF
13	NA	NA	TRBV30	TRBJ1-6	TGTGCCTGGACTCAGGATCAGGGGTCACCCCTCCACTTT	CAWTQDQGSPLHF
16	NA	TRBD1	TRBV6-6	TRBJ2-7	TGTGCCAGCAGTACCTATGACAGGGAAGAACCCTACGAGCAGTACTTC	CASSTYDREEPYEQYF
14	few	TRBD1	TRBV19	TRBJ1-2	TGTGCCAGTAGTTCGGGACAGGGGATCTATGGCTACACCTTC	CASSSGQGIYGYTF
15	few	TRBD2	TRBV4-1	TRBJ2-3	TGCGCCAGCAGCCAAGTAGCGGGGAGCACAGATACGCAGTATTTT	CASSQVAGSTDTQYF
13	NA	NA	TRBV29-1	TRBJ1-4	TGCAGCGCCGCGGACAGCTATTCTCAAAAACTGTTTTTT	CSAADSYSQKLFF
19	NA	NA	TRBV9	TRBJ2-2	TGTGCCAGCAGCGTAGCCCCGATGATAGGGGTCGAGAACACCGGGGAGCTGTTTTTT	CASSVAPMIGVENTGELFF